This TCR beta chain was sequenced in a study of blood T cell repertoires in COVID-19. Study background: Some COVID-19 samples were acute and others convalescent; all came from the United States, Italy and Spain. PBMCs, B-cell-depleted T cells, or T cells provided the cDNA or gDNA that made up the material.

Deletions cut 1 base from V and 2 bases from J, with 11 bases between. Germline CDR1 reads LNHDA; CDR2 reads SQIVND (reference sequence). The CDR3 length is 15 residues. Study processing details: Cell counts per sample came from amplifying reference gene primers. Generated by immunoSEQ multiplex PCR, the TCRdb table keeps only in-frame clones and is missing some. V and J calls and clone size come straight from that table; D and trimming were deduced from the DNA. Here the sample spans under 350,000 clones, approximately 82% being singletons. This clone was observed a single time. Sequencing input: peripheral blood. This sequence was found in a man aged 60-69 years who had recovered from COVID-19. The chain is built from TRBV19 and TRBJ1-1; D is undetermined. The CDR3 reads CASSIGVRLNTEAFF. CDR3 bases: TGTGCCAGTAGTATAGGCGTCAGACTTAACACTGAAGCTTTCTTT. The whole variable domain, filled in from reference TRBV19 and TRBJ1-1, reads DGGITQSPKYLFRKEGQNVTLSCEQNLNHDAMYWYRQDPGQGLRLIYYSQIVNDFQKGDIAEGYSVSREKKESFPLTVTSAQKNPTAFYLCASSIGVRLNTEAFFGQGTRLTVV.